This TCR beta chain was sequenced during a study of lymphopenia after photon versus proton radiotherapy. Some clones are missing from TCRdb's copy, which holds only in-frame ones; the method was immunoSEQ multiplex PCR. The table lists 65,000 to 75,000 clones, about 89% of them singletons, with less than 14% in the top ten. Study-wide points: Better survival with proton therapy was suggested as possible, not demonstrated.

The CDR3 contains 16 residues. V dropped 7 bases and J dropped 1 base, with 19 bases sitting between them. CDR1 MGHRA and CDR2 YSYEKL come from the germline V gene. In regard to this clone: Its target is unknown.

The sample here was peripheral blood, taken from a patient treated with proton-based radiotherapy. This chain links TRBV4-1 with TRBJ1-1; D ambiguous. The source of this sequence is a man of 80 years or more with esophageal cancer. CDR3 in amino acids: CASTQSYFRTNTEAFF. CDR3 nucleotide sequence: TGCGCCAGCACCCAGAGTTACTTTCGGACGAACACTGAAGCTTTCTTT.